The clone carrying this TCR beta chain showed up just a few times. This CDR3 comprises 14 residues. Germline lookup yields CDR1 MNHEY and CDR2 SVGEGT. The germline V and J ends were trimmed by 6 bases and 2 bases, with 14 bases remaining between them. In TCRdb, the 5' RACE reads were re-called with MiXCR into one record per CDR3 protein. Among about 570,000 distinct CDR3 sequences listed, roughly 9.9% were seen once. This record belongs to a study of identical twins. This sample was also put to use in a study of yellow fever vaccine responses in identical twins.

The clonotype comes from a woman between 18 and 30 years old in good health. The specimen was PBMCs. The chain employs TRBV6-2 or TRBV6-3 and TRBJ2-7, with a weak D call TRBD2 (5 bases). The CDR3: CASRWGDRAYEQYF. The DNA for the CDR3 is TGTGCCAGCAGGTGGGGAGACCGAGCCTACGAGCAGTACTTC.